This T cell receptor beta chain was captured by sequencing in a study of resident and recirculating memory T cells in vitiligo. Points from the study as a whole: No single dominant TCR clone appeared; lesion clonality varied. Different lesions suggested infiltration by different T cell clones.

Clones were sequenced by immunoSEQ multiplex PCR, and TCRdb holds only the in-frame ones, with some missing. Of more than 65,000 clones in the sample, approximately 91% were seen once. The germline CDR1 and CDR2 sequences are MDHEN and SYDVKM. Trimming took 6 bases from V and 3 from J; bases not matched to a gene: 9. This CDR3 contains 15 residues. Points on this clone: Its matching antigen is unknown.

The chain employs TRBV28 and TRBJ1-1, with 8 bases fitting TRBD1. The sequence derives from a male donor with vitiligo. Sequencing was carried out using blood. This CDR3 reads CASRSMTGVYTEAFF. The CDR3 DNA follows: TGTGCCAGCAGGTCGATGACAGGGGTATACACTGAAGCTTTCTTT.